Below, 6 T cell receptor beta chains from the same sample are listed, as sequenced in a study of blood T cell repertoires in COVID-19. Generated by immunoSEQ multiplex PCR, the TCRdb table keeps only in-frame clones and is missing some. The repertoire holds around 100,000 clones, with roughly 84% as singletons. The material sequenced was peripheral blood. The receptors stem from a human donor in a cohort sampled during active COVID-19.

The chain joins TRBV6-5 to TRBJ2-3; 10 bases agree with TRBD2. CDR1 is MNHEY and CDR2 is SVGAGI in the germline V gene. Trimming cost V 2 bases and J 4 bases; bases outside gene matches: 6. The CDR3 runs to 16 residues. The CDR3 here is CASSYESSGSPDTQYF. CDR3 in DNA: TGTGCCAGCAGTTACGAGTCTAGCGGGAGTCCAGATACGCAGTATTTT.

This chain links TRBV4-3 with TRBJ2-1; TRBD2 matches 9 bases. From germline, CDR1 is LGHNA and CDR2 YSLEER. Trimming took 0 bases from V and 6 from J; bases not matched to a gene: 3. This CDR3 has 15 amino acids. CDR3 protein: CASSQDLAGFNEQFF. The CDR3 coding sequence is TGCGCCAGCAGCCAAGACCTAGCGGGATTCAATGAGCAGTTCTTC.

V is TRBV11-2 and J is TRBJ2-3; TRBD2 agrees at 9 bases. CDR1 and CDR2 (germline): SGHAT, FQNNGV. The CDR3 totals 13 residues. V lost 5 bases to trimming and J lost 5 bases; unmatched junction nucleotides: 2. The DNA for the CDR3 is TGTGCCAGCAGCCTAGCGGGGTTAGATACGCAGTATTTT. It is translated as CASSLAGLDTQYF.

This clone was detected a few times. This chain joins TRBV6-5 and TRBJ1-5, with 12 positions matching TRBD1. The length of the CDR3 is 13 residues. Germline V lookup: CDR1 MNHEY, CDR2 SVGAGI. The junction had 4 bases not matched to a gene; V was cut back by 7 bases and J by 9 bases. The CDR3 DNA reads TGTGCCAGCAAAGGGACAGGGGGCACGCCCCAGCATTTT. Translating it yields CASKGTGGTPQHF.

The chain combines TRBV9 with TRBJ1-4, with a weak D call TRBD1 (6 bases). This CDR3 comprises 15 residues. Trimming took 0 bases from V and 8 from J, leaving 14 bases between them. The germline V gene has CDR1 SGDLS and CDR2 YYNGEE. The CDR3 reads CASSVGQGIGEKLFF. The DNA of the CDR3 is TGTGCCAGCAGCGTAGGGCAGGGGATAGGGGAAAAACTGTTTTTT. Combining the CDR3 with reference TRBV9 and TRBJ1-4 gives the whole variable domain DSGVTQTPKHLITATGQRVTLRCSPRSGDLSVYWYQQSLDQGLQFLIQYYNGEERAKGNILERFSAQQFPDLHSELNLSSLELGDSALYFCASSVGQGIGEKLFFGSGTQLSVL.

With respect to this clone: The sample contains more than one DNA sequence encoding this CDR3. This rearrangement joins TRBV5-1 to TRBJ2-3; 9 bases are a match to TRBD2. This CDR3 is 15 amino acids long. From germline, CDR1 is SGHRS and CDR2 YFSETQ. Germline trimming cut 2 bases from V and 3 bases from J; bases unmatched to any gene: 4. CDR3 nucleotides: TGCGCCAGCAGCTTACGGCTAGCGGGAACAGATACGCAGTATTTT. Its protein product is CASSLRLAGTDTQYF.